The 30 T cell receptor beta chains below all came from one sample that was sequenced in a study of shared T cell receptors in the human thymus. Data came from immunoSEQ multiplex PCR; TCRdb stores just in-frame clones and leaves some out. This table has 720,000 or so clones, 80% to 90% appearing once. These records were also assigned to another study, of human thymus T cells.

The sequencing input was thymocytes. Source of these receptors: a girl under three years old with a congenital heart defect.

This sequence joins TRBV18 and TRBJ2-7, with 11 bases identical to TRBD1. This CDR3 has 14 amino acids. Germline V gene sequence: CDR1 KGHSH, CDR2 LQKENI. The trim removed 6 bases at V and 2 bases at J, leaving 3 bases unmatched. The CDR3 sequence is CASSRTGGAYEQYF. CDR3 DNA: TGTGCCAGCTCGCGGACAGGGGGCGCCTACGAGCAGTACTTC.

The chain combines TRBV5-1 with TRBJ1-1, with a weak D call TRBD1 (5 bases). The CDR3 runs to 16 residues. Germline V CDR1 and CDR2: SGHRS, YFSETQ. The ends were cut back, 3 bases at V and 0 bases at J, with 15 bases in the middle. The CDR3 reads CASSSYSQQVNTEAFF. CDR3 DNA: TGCGCCAGCAGCTCCTATTCACAACAGGTGAACACTGAAGCTTTCTTT.

In its sample, this clone was seen a few times. J is TRBJ2-2 and V is TRBV18; no definite D call. V lost 6 bases, J lost 3 bases, and 11 bases lay in between. The CDR3 consists of 14 residues. CDR1 is KGHSH, CDR2 LQKENI, per germline. CDR3 region: CASSPVEYTGELFF. DNA of the CDR3: TGTGCCAGCTCCCCAGTTGAGTACACCGGGGAGCTGTTTTTT.

The chain couples TRBV5-1 to TRBJ1-6; 9 nucleotides line up with TRBD1. Trimming cost V 4 bases and J 7 bases; bases outside gene matches: 6. The CDR3 has 15 amino acids. Germline V CDR1 and CDR2: SGHRS, YFSETQ. The CDR3 here is CASSPPDRGNSPLHF. CDR3 DNA sequence: TGCGCCAGCAGCCCGCCTGACAGGGGGAATTCACCCCTCCACTTT.

The J gene is TRBJ1-6, the V gene TRBV19; the match to TRBD1 covers 11 bases. After removal of 10 bases from V and 7 bases from J, the junction contained 6 bases not matched to a gene. CDR3 length: 14 residues. Germline V lookup: CDR1 LNHDA, CDR2 SQIVND (reference sequence). CDR3 protein: CATRRDRGNSPLHF. DNA for the CDR3: TGTGCCACCCGAAGGGACAGGGGGAATTCACCCCTCCACTTT.

The rearrangement joins TRBV5-1 to TRBJ2-1; D is undetermined. Trimming removed 0 bases at V and 0 bases at J, with 7 bases between. Germline CDR1 and CDR2: SGHRS and YFSETQ. CDR3 length: 15 amino acids. The CDR3, as DNA: TGCGCCAGCAGCTTGGGCGAGAGCTCCTACAATGAGCAGTTCTTC. Translating it yields CASSLGESSYNEQFF.

The chain carries TRBV28 and TRBJ2-7, with a possible D match to TRBD2 (5 bases). The V gene lost 2 bases and the J gene lost 5 bases, with 19 bases spanning the gap. Germline CDR1 reads MDHEN; CDR2 reads SYDVKM. The CDR3 consists of 16 residues. CDR3 nucleotide sequence: TGTGCCAGCAGTTTAAACCGTTCCTTAGCGACGGACGAGCAGTACTTC. This gives the protein CASSLNRSLATDEQYF.

To note about this clone: This specimen includes other DNA sequences encoding the same CDR3. The chain joins TRBV19 to TRBJ2-7, with D perhaps TRBD1 (5 bases). This CDR3 has 13 residues. The germline gives CDR1 LNHDA, CDR2 SQIVND (reference sequence). V lost 3 bases, J lost 4 bases, and 10 bases lay in between. CDR3 sequence reads: CASSIGQGYEQYF. CDR3 sequence (DNA): TGTGCCAGTAGTATTGGGCAGGGTTACGAGCAGTACTTC.

This chain uses TRBV4-3 with TRBJ2-4; 8 bases match TRBD1. Germline CDR1 LGHNA, CDR2 YSLEER. The CDR3 runs 17 residues. V gave up 0 bases and J gave up 1 base; unmatched junction bases: 5. CDR3 bases: TGCGCCAGCAGCCAAGAACCAGGGGGCTATGCCAAAAACATTCAGTACTTC. Its translation is CASSQEPGGYAKNIQYF.

V and J are TRBV4-1 and TRBJ1-5; perhaps TRBD1 as D (5 bases). V was clipped by 0 bases and J by 0 bases, with 18 bases between them. The CDR3 contains 19 residues. Germline V lookup: CDR1 MGHRA, CDR2 YSYEKL. The CDR3 DNA follows: TGCGCCAGCAGCCAAGATCAGGGTAACTTCGGATCTAGCAATCAGCCCCAGCATTTT. Translation: CASSQDQGNFGSSNQPQHF.

The CDR3 region has the DNA TGCAGCGTTCCTGCGACAGGGCAACAAGAGACCCAGTACTTC. This translates into CSVPATGQQETQYF. This sequence joins TRBV29-1 and TRBJ2-5, with 7 bases that match TRBD1. J lost 2 bases, V lost 5 bases, and 8 bases had no gene match. This CDR3 is 14 amino acids long. Germline CDR1 SQVTM, CDR2 ANQGSEA.

This chain uses TRBV19 with TRBJ1-1, with D unresolved. CDR3 length: 11 amino acids. V shed 4 bases and J shed 4 bases, with 4 bases lying between them. Germline-derived CDR1 and CDR2 are LNHDA and SQIVND (reference sequence). The CDR3 DNA reads TGTGCCAGTAGTACAGTCACTGAAGCTTTCTTT. This codes for CASSTVTEAFF.

J is TRBJ1-6 and V is TRBV2; 7 bases map to TRBD1. Per the germline V gene, CDR1 is SNHLY and CDR2 is FYNNEI. The V segment lost 1 base and the J segment 7 bases; nucleotides outside the gene matches: 7. The CDR3 has 16 residues. The CDR3 nucleotides read TGTGCCAGCAGTGAAGTCCCGGGACAGTTGAATTCACCCCTCCACTTT. Protein sequence: CASSEVPGQLNSPLHF.

This chain links TRBV7-8 with TRBJ1-4, with 11 bases aligning to TRBD1. From germline, CDR1 is SGHVS and CDR2 FQNEAQ. The trim removed 5 bases at V and 7 bases at J, leaving 15 bases unmatched. The CDR3 is made up of 18 amino acids. The CDR3 sequence: CASSTPGGQGAFSEKLFF. The CDR3 DNA follows: TGTGCCAGCAGCACACCGGGAGGACAGGGGGCTTTTAGTGAAAAACTGTTTTTT. The full variable domain, with the rest looked up from reference TRBV7-8 and TRBJ1-4, is GAGVSQSPRYKVAKRGQDVALRCDPISGHVSLFWYQQALGQGPEFLTYFQNEAQLDKSGLPSDRFFAERPEGSVSTLKIQRTQQEDSAVYLCASSTPGGQGAFSEKLFFGSGTQLSVL.

The chain carries TRBV5-5 and TRBJ1-2; D might be TRBD1 (5 bases). CDR1 and CDR2 (germline): SGHKS, YYEKEE (reference sequence). V was clipped by 4 bases and J by 6 bases, with 16 bases between them. The CDR3 loop spans 14 amino acids. The CDR3 sequence is CASSHNKRGDGYTF. Written as DNA, the CDR3 is TGTGCCAGCAGCCACAACAAGCGGGGCGATGGCTACACCTTC.

This chain joins TRBV7-9 and TRBJ1-3; D is undetermined. There are 17 residues in the CDR3. Germline V gene sequence: CDR1 SEHNR, CDR2 FQNEAQ (reference sequence). V was pared by 4 bases and J by 1 base, with 17 bases between. CDR3 coding DNA: TGTGCCAGCAGCTCCGGGAGGGTGGGATGGTCTGGAAACACCATATATTTT. This encodes CASSSGRVGWSGNTIYF.

The rearrangement uses TRBV18 and TRBJ1-3; TRBD1 agrees at 7 bases. The junction had 18 bases not matched to a gene; V was cut back by 3 bases and J by 7 bases. The V gene's germline CDR1 is KGHSH and CDR2 LQKENI. The CDR3 extends over 18 amino acids. CDR3 DNA: TGTGCCAGCTCACCGATTAAACTTTCGACAGGGATTTACAACACCATATATTTT. It yields the protein CASSPIKLSTGIYNTIYF.

The rearrangement uses TRBV25-1 and TRBJ2-2; 7 positions agree with TRBD2. V shed 5 bases and J 4 bases; nucleotides not matched to a gene: 10. Germline values: CDR1 MGHDK, CDR2 SYGVNS. There are 16 residues in the CDR3. As DNA, the CDR3 is TGTGCCAGCAGTCCCAACGTGGGGAGGGGCACCGGGGAGCTGTTTTTT. Encoded protein: CASSPNVGRGTGELFF.

The gene calls are TRBV6-5 and TRBJ2-7; TRBD1 matches at 9 bases. Trimming took 6 bases from V and 0 from J; bases not matched to a gene: 6. The CDR3 is 15 residues long. Germline V gives CDR1 MNHEY, CDR2 SVGAGI. CDR3: CASREVDRGSYEQYF. The DNA of the CDR3 is TGTGCCAGCAGAGAGGTGGACAGGGGCTCCTACGAGCAGTACTTC.

V gene TRBV19 combines with J gene TRBJ2-4, with D unclear. Germline V gives CDR1 LNHDA, CDR2 SQIVND (reference sequence). CDR3 length: 14 residues. The V and J ends lost 5 bases and 3 bases respectively, with 11 bases between them. DNA for the CDR3: TGTGCCAGTAGTCCCCACACAAGCAAAAACATTCAGTACTTC. Its translation: CASSPHTSKNIQYF.

J is TRBJ1-4 and V is TRBV4-3; 7 bases fit TRBD1. V was clipped by 0 bases and J by 8 bases; unmatched bases: 12. Germline V gene sequence: CDR1 LGHNA, CDR2 YSLEER. The CDR3 is 17 residues long. The CDR3 DNA follows: TGCGCCAGCAGCCAAGATAGCTCCGACGACAGGGACGAAAAACTGTTTTTT. Protein: CASSQDSSDDRDEKLFF.

V is TRBV9 and J is TRBJ1-1; 7 bases match TRBD1. This CDR3 contains 16 residues. V trimming: 3 bases; J trimming: 2 bases; junction bases outside the gene matches: 10. Germline values: CDR1 SGDLS, CDR2 YYNGEE. This chain's CDR3 is CASSGYRGRFNTEAFF. The DNA of the CDR3 is TGTGCCAGCAGCGGTTACAGGGGTCGGTTCAACACTGAAGCTTTCTTT.

V usage is TRBV5-1 and J usage is TRBJ2-3, with 9 bases lining up with TRBD2. Trimming at V came to 1 base and at J to 0 bases, leaving 12 bases not matched to a gene. CDR3 length equals 19 residues. Germline CDR1 reads SGHRS; CDR2 reads YFSETQ. The CDR3 is CASSLRLAGRLSSTDTQYF. CDR3 sequence (DNA): TGCGCCAGCAGCTTGCGTCTAGCGGGGCGGTTATCTAGCACAGATACGCAGTATTTT.

This clone was detected a few times. This chain uses TRBV13 with TRBJ1-1; unclear D gene. Trimming removed 2 bases from V and 6 bases from J, with 7 bases in between. CDR1 PRHDT and CDR2 FYEKMQ come from the germline V gene (reference sequence). The CDR3 has 12 residues. CDR3 in DNA: TGTGCCAGCAGCTTACGCGGGGCTGAAGCTTTCTTT. As protein: CASSLRGAEAFF. Using reference TRBV13 and TRBJ1-1 for the parts outside the CDR3, the full variable domain is AAGVIQSPRHLIKEKRETATLKCYPIPRHDTVYWYQQGPGQDPQFLISFYEKMQSDKGSIPDRFSAQQFSDYHSELNMSSLELGDSALYFCASSLRGAEAFFGQGTRLTVV.

The rearrangement uses TRBV29-1 and TRBJ1-2; weak D call: TRBD1 (6 bases). The CDR3 loop spans 16 amino acids. CDR1 and CDR2 (germline): SQVTM, ANQGSEA. The V end lost 4 bases, the J end lost 7 bases, and 25 bases lay between the germline ends. The CDR3 region is CSVGPPPGTQGSGYTF. The CDR3 nucleotides are TGCAGCGTTGGGCCACCCCCCGGGACACAAGGTAGTGGCTACACCTTC.

V and J are TRBV4-1 and TRBJ1-3; TRBD1 is a possible D gene (5 bases). Trimming shortened V by 4 bases and J by 0 bases, and 16 bases separated the two germline ends. The CDR3 consists of 17 residues. Germline loops: CDR1 MGHRA, CDR2 YSYEKL. The CDR3 spells CASSRYRVGLSGNTIYF. CDR3 sequence (DNA): TGCGCCAGCAGCCGCTATCGGGTGGGACTCTCTGGAAACACCATATATTTT.

CDR3 sequence: CASSEGTPYGYTF. CDR3 bases: TGTGCCAGCAGCGAAGGGACACCATATGGCTACACCTTC. The chain combines TRBV28 with TRBJ1-2; TRBD1 is a possible D gene (6 bases). Germline CDR1 and CDR2: MDHEN and SYDVKM. V gave up 6 bases and J gave up 5 bases, with 13 bases separating them. This CDR3 has 13 amino acids.

The chain has TRBV4-3 and TRBJ2-6; D remains unclear. The CDR3 spans 18 residues. Trimming shortened V by 0 bases and J by 8 bases, and 20 bases separated the two germline ends. Germline-derived CDR1 and CDR2 are LGHNA and YSLEER. DNA for the CDR3: TGCGCCAGCAGCCAAGATCGAACGCGCGCCCACGCTTCCAACGTCCTGACTTTC. This sequence encodes CASSQDRTRAHASNVLTF.

The chain has TRBV25-1 and TRBJ2-3; possibly TRBD2 for D (6 bases). The germline V gene has CDR1 MGHDK and CDR2 SYGVNS. This CDR3 contains 15 residues. Trimming took off 10 bases at V and 2 bases at J, with 19 bases between the two ends. CDR3 loop: CATRLPGVPTDTQYF. The CDR3 nucleotides read TGTGCCACCAGATTACCGGGGGTCCCCACAGATACGCAGTATTTT.

V and J are TRBV18 and TRBJ2-5, with 7 bases fitting TRBD1. The junction had 3 bases not matched to a gene; V was cut back by 6 bases and J by 2 bases. The CDR3 length is 13 residues. Germline V CDR1 and CDR2: KGHSH, LQKENI. The DNA of the CDR3 is TGTGCCAGCTCCCGACAGGGACAAGAGACCCAGTACTTC. This sequence encodes CASSRQGQETQYF.